Listed here is a single T cell receptor beta chain. What it binds is not known. The data derive from a study of blood T cells in healthy people across ages. For the second PCR, which ran for about 6 to 11 cycles, a sample-barcoded 5' primer and a J-beta primer mix were used. TCRdb processed the 5' RACE reads anew with MiXCR; each CDR3 protein has one entry. The sample contains about 640,000 distinct CDR3 sequences, under 70% of which appear only once. Study-level findings and limits: The long-lived group displayed more naive CD4+ cells, plus higher diversity, than the aged donors did. Roughly linear age-related decline in beta diversity appeared, significant by age approximately 40.

Germline-derived CDR1 and CDR2 are KGHSH and LQKENI. There are 12 residues in the CDR3. V lost 8 bases, J lost 7 bases, and 9 bases lay in between. This clonotype originated in a man aged 55 to 70 in good health. The J gene is TRBJ1-6, the V gene TRBV18; no firm D call. The specimen was blood. In DNA, the CDR3 is TGTGCCAGCAAAGAATCGAATTCACCCCTCCACTTT. Translating gives CASKESNSPLHF.